The sequence of this T cell receptor (beta chain) was determined in a study of T cell clusters in autoimmune cytopenias. The overall study: The median distinct TRB clonotype count was approximately 2,400 per sample, from a median approximately 52,000 reads. Findings and limits, study-wide: TRB repertoire shifts in secondary cytopenia and chronic lymphocytic leukemia mostly reflected lymphoma, not autoimmunity. Primary autoimmune cytopenia patients seemingly lacked the physiological T cell clusters found in healthy donors.

TRB amplification used approximately 250 ng of peripheral blood genomic DNA. The V gene's germline CDR1 is SQVTM and CDR2 ANQGSEA. This CDR3 is built from 12 residues. Multiplex touch-down PCR amplified TRB using TRB-A and TRB-B pools in one tube. No DNA is given; TCRdb re-called the multiplex PCR reads and lists each CDR3 protein once. The sample spans around 7,000 distinct CDR3 sequences; the ten largest clones claim roughly 9.9%. This clonotype shows up as medium-sized by frequency. Its antigen remains unidentified. These data were likewise used in another study, on T cell repertoires in aging, cancer and after chemotherapy. That source adds: Healthy donors lost TCR diversity with age mainly through richness, cancer patients through richness and evenness.

This sequence was found in a human donor in good health. This chain uses TRBV29-1 with TRBJ1-2. Sequencing was performed on peripheral blood. The CDR3 reads CSVEDLPYGYTF.